The present TCR beta chain was sequenced within a study of CD8+CD57+ T cells in acquired aplastic anemia. Study at large: The sorted CD4+ and CD8+ cells yielded an average approximately 3 ug of DNA.

Study-level results: Patients and controls shared approximately 30 CD8+ CDR3 sequences, highly expressed in patients. The study found no significant CD8+ Simpson's diversity difference between patients and controls.

This clonotype was counted only a few times. Its antigen is still unknown. According to the study, genomic DNA was the template for TCR beta VDJ and CDR3 profiling. MiXCR, run by TCRdb on the reads, gives a single entry per CDR3 protein. In the table there are more than 250,000 distinct CDR3 sequences, around 60% of which are singletons. The CDR3 is 12 amino acids. The V gene end was trimmed by 6 bases and the J gene end by 7 bases; junction bases not matched to a gene: 2. This chain links TRBV12-3 or TRBV12-4 with TRBJ1-4, with 7 bases identical to TRBD1. Sequencing was carried out using sorted CD4+, CD8+, or CD8+CD57+ T cells (not recorded which) from PBMCs. This receptor was identified in a human donor with severe aplastic anemia or a healthy control (not recorded which). CDR3 bases: TGTGCCAGCAGCGGGACAGTTGAAAAACTGTTTTTT. It is translated as CASSGTVEKLFF.